This T cell receptor (beta chain) emerged from a study of cytomegalovirus exposure and HLA in healthy donors. Study at large: Genetic ancestry analysis placed approximately 80% of the 398 donors that were genotyped in the Caucasian-associated cluster.

Findings and caveats of the study: Trimming of TCR beta V- and J-genes showed a link, identified in a later analysis, to a missense DCLRE1C variant.

In the PCR, 60 Vbeta and 13 Jbeta primers were used. The protocol was immunoSEQ multiplex PCR, while the TCRdb copy is restricted to in-frame clones and leaves out a portion. The table shows about 150,000 clones, with roughly 80% occurring only once. V was pared by 0 bases and J by 4 bases, with 7 bases between. The V gene's germline CDR1 is SGHRS and CDR2 YFSETQ. The CDR3 is 13 amino acids. Details on this clone: The target antigen is unknown.

This chain connects TRBV5-1 to TRBJ2-5; a weak D match, TRBD1 (5 bases). This clonotype was obtained from a man aged 50-60 years in good health and CMV-seropositive. What was sequenced was PBMCs. The CDR3 here is CASSLAGLETQYF. CDR3 nucleotides: TGCGCCAGCAGCTTGGCAGGGTTAGAGACCCAGTACTTC. Together with reference TRBV5-1 and TRBJ2-5, the CDR3 gives the full variable domain: KAGVTQTPRYLIKTRGQQVTLSCSPISGHRSVSWYQQTPGQGLQFLFEYFSETQRNKGNFPGRFSGRQFSNSRSEMNVSTLELGDSALYLCASSLAGLETQYFGPGTRLLVL.